This T cell receptor (beta chain) was recorded in a study of T cells after yellow fever vaccination. UMIs were added to TCR cDNA along with a universal primer site when it was made by 5'RACE template switching. A single record per CDR3 protein comes from TCRdb applying MiXCR to the 5' RACE reads. The sample lists about 330,000 distinct CDR3 sequences, approximately 4% occurring once. V was clipped by 3 bases and J by 4 bases, with 10 bases between them. This CDR3 is 14 amino acids long. The germline V gene encodes CDR1 SGDLS and CDR2 YYNGEE. General study results and limits: The CD4 and CD8 compartments had a small share of their clonotypes in common.

This clonotype was counted only a few times. Its antigen is unidentified. This clonotype was sampled from a man between 18 and 29 years old who received the YFV17D yellow fever vaccine. The chain is built from TRBV9 and TRBJ1-4; D not resolved. Sequencing was performed on PBMCs, taken 5 days after the yellow fever booster vaccination. In nucleotides, the CDR3 is TGTGCCAGCAGCGCCCACCCCGATAATGAAAAACTGTTTTTT. It yields the protein CASSAHPDNEKLFF.